These 20 T cell receptor beta chains came from one sample sequenced in a study of long-term antiretroviral therapy in people with HIV. The libraries were made with immunoSEQ v3.0 at survey level. TCRdb's copy holds only in-frame clones and misses some; the assay was immunoSEQ multiplex PCR. The table has approximately 20,000 clones, 70% to 85% seen once. This sample comprised unsorted PBMCs, obtained 0.5 years after starting antiretroviral therapy. Source of these receptors: a man between 18 and 29 years old with HIV.

This clone has just a few counts. The V and J genes are TRBV4-1 and TRBJ2-7, with TRBD2 identical over 12 bases. J gave up 3 bases and V 0 bases, and 9 bases lay outside the gene matches. The CDR3 has 18 residues. Per germline, CDR1 MGHRA and CDR2 YSYEKL. CDR3 residues: CASSQESASGGDSYEQYF. The CDR3 coding sequence is TGCGCCAGCAGCCAAGAAAGCGCTAGCGGGGGGGATAGCTACGAGCAGTACTTC.

As to this clone: One end of the junction is discordant with germline, which a read error may explain. This sequence joins TRBV11-1 and TRBJ2-7; the match to TRBD1 covers 7 bases. This CDR3 is built from 16 residues. Germline V gene lookup returns CDR1 SGHAT and CDR2 FQDESV (reference sequence). In DNA, the CDR3 is TGTGCCAGCAGCCCTATTAGGCGACAGGGTCCCTACGAGCAATACTTC. This sequence encodes CASSPIRRQGPYEQYF.

The V and J genes are TRBV28 and TRBJ1-1; D is ambiguous. Trimming left V 4 bases short and J 0 bases short, with 12 bases between. This CDR3 contains 15 residues. Germline CDR1 MDHEN, CDR2 SYDVKM. The CDR3, as DNA: TGTGCCAGCAGTTCGGGCAGTGCGGTGAACACTGAAGCTTTCTTT. Residues: CASSSGSAVNTEAFF.

V usage is TRBV19 and J usage is TRBJ2-7; 12 nucleotides agree with TRBD2. V lost 5 bases, J lost 4 bases, and 6 bases stayed unmatched. This CDR3 region has 15 residues. Per germline, CDR1 LNHDA and CDR2 SQIVND (reference sequence). The CDR3 here is CASSGGLAGSYEQYF. For the CDR3, the DNA is TGTGCCAGTAGTGGTGGACTAGCGGGATCTTACGAGCAGTACTTC.

V is TRBV5-1 and J is TRBJ2-5; 15 bases map to TRBD2. The CDR3 length is 17 residues. J gave up 4 bases and V 4 bases, and 8 bases lay outside the gene matches. CDR1 and CDR2 from the germline V gene are SGHRS and YFSETQ. The chain's CDR3 is CASSLSGTSGGRETQYF. Written as DNA, the CDR3 is TGCGCCAGCAGCCTCTCCGGGACTAGCGGGGGGCGAGAGACCCAGTACTTC.

The rearrangement links TRBV27 to TRBJ2-7; D might be TRBD2 (6 bases). With 5 bases removed from V and 6 bases from J, the gap between germline ends came to 17 bases. The CDR3 extends over 14 amino acids. Germline V CDR1 and CDR2: MNHEY, SMNVEV (reference sequence). The CDR3 DNA reads TGTGCCAGCAGTCAAGCTAGTGGGAGGCTCGAGCAGTACTTC. Its translation is CASSQASGRLEQYF.

This chain uses TRBV7-9 with TRBJ2-5; 7 bases line up with TRBD1. V was clipped by 7 bases and J by 2 bases; unmatched bases: 13. Germline loops: CDR1 SEHNR, CDR2 FQNEAQ (reference sequence). This CDR3 is 16 amino acids long. The CDR3 reads CASIPSWGQLQETQYF. DNA of the CDR3: TGTGCCAGCATCCCTTCTTGGGGACAGTTACAAGAGACCCAGTACTTC.

The chain couples TRBV28 to TRBJ2-1; D not resolved. Between the trimmed V and J ends, which lost 6 bases and 1 base, there was a span of 13 bases. Per germline, CDR1 MDHEN and CDR2 SYDVKM. The CDR3 totals 15 residues. For the CDR3, the DNA is TGTGCCAGCAGCCCTCCCGCCAGATCCTACAATGAGCAGTTCTTC. It codes for CASSPPARSYNEQFF.

The chain is built from TRBV11-2 and TRBJ1-2, with D possibly TRBD1 on 6 matching bases. CDR1 and CDR2 from the germline V gene are SGHAT and FQNNGV. Trimming shortened V by 1 base and J by 3 bases, and 15 bases separated the two germline ends. This CDR3 has 16 amino acids. CDR3 in DNA: TGTGCCAGCAGCTTAGCCCCGCAGGGGATCGACTATGGCTACACCTTC. As protein: CASSLAPQGIDYGYTF.

The chain combines TRBV7-7 with TRBJ2-5, with no clear D. The V and J ends lost 5 bases and 5 bases respectively, with 12 bases between them. The germline V gene has CDR1 SSHAT and CDR2 FNYEAQ (reference sequence). The CDR3 contains 13 residues. CDR3 sequence reads: CASSPLGWETQYF. CDR3 bases: TGTGCCAGCAGCCCCTTGGGGTGGGAGACCCAGTACTTC.

The chain couples TRBV19 to TRBJ1-1, with 8 nucleotides matching TRBD1. With V trimmed by 5 bases and J by 1 base, 6 bases remained unmatched. Germline loops: CDR1 LNHDA, CDR2 SQIVND (reference sequence). CDR3 size: 15 residues. This chain's CDR3 is CASSHQGAPNTEAFF. In DNA form, the CDR3 reads TGTGCCAGTAGTCACCAGGGGGCCCCGAACACTGAAGCTTTCTTT.

V usage is TRBV11-2 and J usage is TRBJ1-2, with D possibly TRBD1 on 5 matching bases. The CDR3 length is 14 residues. The V end was cut by 0 bases, the J end by 8 bases, with 13 bases between. CDR1 and CDR2 from the germline V gene are SGHAT and FQNNGV. The CDR3: CASSLDGWGSGYTF. CDR3 nucleotide sequence: TGTGCCAGCAGCTTAGATGGCTGGGGCTCGGGCTACACCTTC.

Only one count was recorded for this clone. The chain is built from TRBV6-5 and TRBJ2-1; D ambiguous. The CDR3 is 15 amino acids. Per the germline V gene, CDR1 is MNHEY and CDR2 is SVGAGI. V was pared by 4 bases and J by 5 bases, with 15 bases between. Here the CDR3 DNA reads TGTGCCAGCAGTTTCGGCCGGAAGTGGGACAATGAGCAGTTCTTC. Encoded protein: CASSFGRKWDNEQFF.

This clone has just one count. The CDR3: CASSQSPGTEAFF. The CDR3 DNA is TGTGCCAGCAGCCAATCCCCCGGGACAGAAGCTTTCTTT. The chain links TRBV4-2 to TRBJ1-1; D may be TRBD1 (6 bases). The CDR3 totals 13 residues. Trimming took off 2 bases at V and 8 bases at J, with 12 bases between the two ends. Germline loops: CDR1 LGHNA, CDR2 YNFKEQ.

The J gene is TRBJ2-1, the V gene TRBV30; 12 bases match TRBD2. J gave up 9 bases and V 3 bases, and 6 bases lay outside the gene matches. Germline V gene data show CDR1 as GTSNPN and CDR2 as SVGIG (reference sequence). CDR3 length: 14 amino acids. CDR3 amino acids: CAWRRTSGVGEQFF. The CDR3 bases are TGTGCCTGGAGGAGGACTAGCGGGGTTGGTGAGCAGTTCTTC.

The chain links TRBV5-4 to TRBJ2-3; TRBD2 matches at 12 bases. The CDR3 extends over 17 amino acids. Germline V gene data show CDR1 as SGHNT and CDR2 as YYREEE (reference sequence). The trim removed 4 bases at V and 6 bases at J, leaving 12 bases unmatched. Here the CDR3 DNA reads TGTGCCAGCAGCGCGTTACTAGCGGGGGGAGAGGGGGATACGCAGTATTTT. It is translated as CASSALLAGGEGDTQYF.

V and J are TRBV5-6 and TRBJ1-6; 9 nucleotides agree with TRBD1. The CDR3 has 14 residues. V shed 5 bases and J 7 bases; nucleotides not matched to a gene: 4. In germline, CDR1 is SGHDT, CDR2 YYEEEE. DNA for the CDR3: TGTGCCAGCAGAACCGGGACAGGGAATTCACCCCTCCACTTT. This gives the protein CASRTGTGNSPLHF.

Here the CDR3 DNA reads TGCGCCAGCAGCCAAGGGACTAGAGGCACAGATACGCAGTATTTT. Translated, it gives CASSQGTRGTDTQYF. This chain connects TRBV4-1 to TRBJ2-3, with 7 bases aligning to TRBD2. Looked up from germline, CDR1 is MGHRA and CDR2 is YSYEKL. This CDR3 contains 15 residues. V dropped 1 base and J dropped 1; count of bases not matched to a gene: 2.

The CDR3 region is CASSFGGYTQYF. The CDR3, as DNA: TGTGCCAGCAGTTTTGGGGGGTATACGCAGTATTTT. The chain employs TRBV28 and TRBJ2-3; weak D call: TRBD2 (6 bases). This CDR3 is built from 12 residues. Germline CDR1 and CDR2: MDHEN and SYDVKM. The V and J ends lost 3 bases and 7 bases respectively, with 8 bases between them.

The rearrangement links TRBV14 to TRBJ2-1; D is unclear. Germline CDR1 is SGHDN and CDR2 is FVKESK. V was clipped by 0 bases and J by 8 bases, with 8 bases between them. The CDR3 is 13 residues long. CDR3 loop: CASSQDQGYEQFF. For the CDR3, the DNA is TGTGCCAGCAGCCAAGATCAAGGATATGAGCAGTTCTTC.